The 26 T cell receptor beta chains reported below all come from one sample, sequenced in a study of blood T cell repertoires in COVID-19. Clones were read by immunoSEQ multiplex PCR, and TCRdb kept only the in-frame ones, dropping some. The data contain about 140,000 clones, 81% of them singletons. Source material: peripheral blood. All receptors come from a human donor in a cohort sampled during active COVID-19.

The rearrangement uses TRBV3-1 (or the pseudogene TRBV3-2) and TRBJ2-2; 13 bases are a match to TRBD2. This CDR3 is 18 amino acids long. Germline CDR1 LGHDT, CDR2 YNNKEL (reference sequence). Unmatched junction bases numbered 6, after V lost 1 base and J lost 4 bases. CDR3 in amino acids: CASSQGGLAGKSTGELFF. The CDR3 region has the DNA TGTGCCAGCAGCCAAGGGGGACTAGCGGGAAAGAGCACCGGGGAGCTGTTTTTT.

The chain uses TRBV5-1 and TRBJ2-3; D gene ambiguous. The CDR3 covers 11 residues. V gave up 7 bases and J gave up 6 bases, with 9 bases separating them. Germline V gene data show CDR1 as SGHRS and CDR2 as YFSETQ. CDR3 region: CASFQADTQYF. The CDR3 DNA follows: TGCGCCAGCTTCCAGGCCGATACGCAGTATTTT.

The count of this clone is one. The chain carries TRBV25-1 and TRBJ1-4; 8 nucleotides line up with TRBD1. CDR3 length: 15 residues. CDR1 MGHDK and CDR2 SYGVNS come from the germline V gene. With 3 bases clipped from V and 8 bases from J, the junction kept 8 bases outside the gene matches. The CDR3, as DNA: TGTGCCAGCAGTGACACCGGGACAGGTGGGGAAAAACTGTTTTTT. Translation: CASSDTGTGGEKLFF.

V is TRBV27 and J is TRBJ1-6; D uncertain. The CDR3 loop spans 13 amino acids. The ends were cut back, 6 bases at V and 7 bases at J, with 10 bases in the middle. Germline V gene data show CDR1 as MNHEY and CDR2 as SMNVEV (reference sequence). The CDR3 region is CASRQWENSPLHF. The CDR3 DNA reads TGTGCCAGCAGACAGTGGGAGAATTCACCCCTCCACTTT.

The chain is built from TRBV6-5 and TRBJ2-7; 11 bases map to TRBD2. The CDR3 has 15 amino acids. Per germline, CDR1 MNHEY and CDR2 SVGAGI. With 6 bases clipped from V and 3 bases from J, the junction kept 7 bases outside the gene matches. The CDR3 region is CASRAGTSGRYEQYF. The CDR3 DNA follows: TGTGCCAGCAGGGCCGGGACTAGCGGACGCTACGAGCAGTACTTC.

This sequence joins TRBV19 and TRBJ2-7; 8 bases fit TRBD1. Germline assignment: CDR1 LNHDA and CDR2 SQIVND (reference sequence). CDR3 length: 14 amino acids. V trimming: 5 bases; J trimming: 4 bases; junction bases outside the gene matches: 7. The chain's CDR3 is CASSPRQGQYEQYF. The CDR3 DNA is TGTGCCAGTAGTCCGCGACAGGGGCAATACGAGCAGTACTTC.

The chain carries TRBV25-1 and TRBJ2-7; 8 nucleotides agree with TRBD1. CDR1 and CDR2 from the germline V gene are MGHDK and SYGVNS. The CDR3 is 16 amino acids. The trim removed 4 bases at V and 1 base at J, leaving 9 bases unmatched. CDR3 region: CASSGGQGRISYEQYF. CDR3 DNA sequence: TGTGCCAGCAGTGGAGGACAGGGCCGTATTTCCTACGAGCAGTACTTC.

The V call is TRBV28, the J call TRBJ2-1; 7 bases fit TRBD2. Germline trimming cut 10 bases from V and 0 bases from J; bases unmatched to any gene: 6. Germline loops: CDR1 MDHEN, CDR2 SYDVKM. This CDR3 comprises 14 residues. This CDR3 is CATREVSSYNEQFF. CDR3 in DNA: TGTGCCACCCGGGAGGTTAGCTCCTACAATGAGCAGTTCTTC.

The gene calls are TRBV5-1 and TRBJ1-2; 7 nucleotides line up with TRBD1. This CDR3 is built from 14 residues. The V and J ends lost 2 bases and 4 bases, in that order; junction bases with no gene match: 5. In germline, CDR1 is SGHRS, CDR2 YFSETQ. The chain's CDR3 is CASSFQTGSYGYTF. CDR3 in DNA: TGCGCCAGCAGCTTCCAGACAGGGTCCTATGGCTACACCTTC.

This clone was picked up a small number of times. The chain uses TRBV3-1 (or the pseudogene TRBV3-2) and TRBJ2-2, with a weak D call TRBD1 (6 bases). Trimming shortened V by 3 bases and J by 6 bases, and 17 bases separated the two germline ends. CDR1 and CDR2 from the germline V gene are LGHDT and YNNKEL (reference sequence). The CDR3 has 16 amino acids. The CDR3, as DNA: TGTGCCAGCAGCCATACTACAGGGTTATATCCCGGGGAGCTGTTTTTT. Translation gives CASSHTTGLYPGELFF.

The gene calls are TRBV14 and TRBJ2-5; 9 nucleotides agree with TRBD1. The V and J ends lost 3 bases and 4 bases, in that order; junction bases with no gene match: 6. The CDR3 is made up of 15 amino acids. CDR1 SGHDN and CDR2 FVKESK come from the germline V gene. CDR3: CASSHTGGVGETQYF. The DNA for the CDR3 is TGTGCCAGCAGCCACACAGGGGGCGTGGGAGAGACCCAGTACTTC.

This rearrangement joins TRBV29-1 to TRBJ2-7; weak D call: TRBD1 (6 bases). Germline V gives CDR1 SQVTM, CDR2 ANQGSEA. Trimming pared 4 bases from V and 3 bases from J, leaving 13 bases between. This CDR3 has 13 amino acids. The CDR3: CSVGGRVSYEQYF. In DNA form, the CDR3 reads TGCAGCGTTGGGGGGCGGGTGAGCTACGAGCAGTACTTC.

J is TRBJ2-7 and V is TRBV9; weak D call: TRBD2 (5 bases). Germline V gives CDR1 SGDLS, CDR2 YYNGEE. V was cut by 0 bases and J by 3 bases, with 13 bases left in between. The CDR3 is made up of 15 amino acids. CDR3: CASSVEVGVSYEQYF. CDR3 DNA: TGTGCCAGCAGCGTAGAAGTGGGAGTTAGCTACGAGCAGTACTTC.

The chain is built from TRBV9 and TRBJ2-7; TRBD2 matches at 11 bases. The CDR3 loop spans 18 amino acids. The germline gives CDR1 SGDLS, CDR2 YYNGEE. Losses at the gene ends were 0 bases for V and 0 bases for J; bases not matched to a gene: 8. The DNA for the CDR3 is TGTGCCAGCAGCGTAGGAGATAGCGGGAGGGCCCACTCCTACGAGCAGTACTTC. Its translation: CASSVGDSGRAHSYEQYF.

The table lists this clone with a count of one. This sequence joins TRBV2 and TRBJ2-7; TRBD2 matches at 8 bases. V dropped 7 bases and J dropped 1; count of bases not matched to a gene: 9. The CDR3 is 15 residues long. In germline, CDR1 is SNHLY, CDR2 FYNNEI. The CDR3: CASTERLATSYEQYF. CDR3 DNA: TGTGCCAGCACCGAGAGACTAGCGACGTCCTACGAGCAGTACTTC.

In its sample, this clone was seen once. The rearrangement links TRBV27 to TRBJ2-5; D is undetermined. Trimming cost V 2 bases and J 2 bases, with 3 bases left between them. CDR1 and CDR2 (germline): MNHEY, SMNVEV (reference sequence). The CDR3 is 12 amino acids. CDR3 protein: CASSLHQETQYF. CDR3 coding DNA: TGTGCCAGCAGTTTACATCAAGAGACCCAGTACTTC.

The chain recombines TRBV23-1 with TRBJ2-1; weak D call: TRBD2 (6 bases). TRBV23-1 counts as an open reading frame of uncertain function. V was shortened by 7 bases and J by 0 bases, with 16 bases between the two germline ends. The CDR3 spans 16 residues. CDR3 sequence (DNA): TGCGCCAGCACCCGCGGGACTTCAAGCTCCTACAATGAGCAGTTCTTC. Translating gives CASTRGTSSSYNEQFF.

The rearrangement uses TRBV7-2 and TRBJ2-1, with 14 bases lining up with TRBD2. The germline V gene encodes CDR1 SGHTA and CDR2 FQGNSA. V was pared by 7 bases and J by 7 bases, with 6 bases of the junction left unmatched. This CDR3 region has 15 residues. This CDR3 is CASIGTSGSRNEQFF. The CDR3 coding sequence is TGTGCCAGCATAGGGACTAGCGGGAGTCGGAATGAGCAGTTCTTC.

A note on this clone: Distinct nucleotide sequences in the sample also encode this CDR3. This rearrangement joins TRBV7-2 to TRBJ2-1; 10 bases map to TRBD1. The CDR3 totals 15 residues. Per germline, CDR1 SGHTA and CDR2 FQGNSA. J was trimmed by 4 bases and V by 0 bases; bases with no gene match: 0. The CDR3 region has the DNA TGTGCCAGCAGCTTAGCGGGACAGGGGTACAATGAGCAGTTCTTC. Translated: CASSLAGQGYNEQFF.

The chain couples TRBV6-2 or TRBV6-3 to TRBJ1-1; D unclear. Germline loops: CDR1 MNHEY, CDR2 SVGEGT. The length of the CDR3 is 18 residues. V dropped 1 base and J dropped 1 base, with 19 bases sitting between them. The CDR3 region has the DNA TGTGCCAGCAGTTACTTGTCCGGCGCAGGCAGGAAGAACACTGAAGCTTTCTTT. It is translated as CASSYLSGAGRKNTEAFF.

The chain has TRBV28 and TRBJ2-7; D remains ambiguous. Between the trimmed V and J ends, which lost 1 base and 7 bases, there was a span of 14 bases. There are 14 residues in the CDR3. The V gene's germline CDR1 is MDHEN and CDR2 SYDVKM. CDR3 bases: TGTGCCAGCAGTTTATCGACCCTCCCCGGGGAGCAGTACTTC. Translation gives CASSLSTLPGEQYF.

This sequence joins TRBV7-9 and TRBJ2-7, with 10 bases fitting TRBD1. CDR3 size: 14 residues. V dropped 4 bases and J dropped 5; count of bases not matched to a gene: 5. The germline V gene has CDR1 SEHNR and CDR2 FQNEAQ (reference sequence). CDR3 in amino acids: CASSSGTGVNEQYF. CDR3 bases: TGTGCCAGCAGCTCCGGGACAGGGGTCAACGAGCAGTACTTC. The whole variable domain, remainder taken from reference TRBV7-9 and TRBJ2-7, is DTGVSQNPRHKITKRGQNVTFRCDPISEHNRLYWYRQTLGQGPEFLTYFQNEAQLEKSRLLSDRFSAERPKGSFSTLEIQRTEQGDSAMYLCASSSGTGVNEQYFGPGTRLTVT.

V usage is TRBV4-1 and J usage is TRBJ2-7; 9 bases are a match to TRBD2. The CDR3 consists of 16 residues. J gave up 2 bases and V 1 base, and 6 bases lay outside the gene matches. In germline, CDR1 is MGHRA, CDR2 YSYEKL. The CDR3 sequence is CASSQVRSSGTYEQYF. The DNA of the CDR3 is TGCGCCAGCAGCCAAGTCCGGTCTAGCGGGACCTACGAGCAGTACTTC.

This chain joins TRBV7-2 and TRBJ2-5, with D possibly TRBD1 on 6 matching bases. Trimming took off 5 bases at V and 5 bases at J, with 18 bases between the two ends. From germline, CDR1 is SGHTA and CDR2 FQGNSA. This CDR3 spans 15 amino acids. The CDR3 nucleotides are TGTGCCAGCAGCCGGCCAAATATAAGGGGGGAGACCCAGTACTTC. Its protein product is CASSRPNIRGETQYF.

The CDR3 region has the DNA TGTGCCACCATAATCGTCGGGAGGTCGAACGAGCAGTACTTC. Translation gives CATIIVGRSNEQYF. The V gene is TRBV6-5, the J gene TRBJ2-7; TRBD2 matches 7 bases. Germline V gene lookup returns CDR1 MNHEY and CDR2 SVGAGI. V was clipped by 10 bases and J by 5 bases; unmatched bases: 14. The CDR3 length is 14 residues.

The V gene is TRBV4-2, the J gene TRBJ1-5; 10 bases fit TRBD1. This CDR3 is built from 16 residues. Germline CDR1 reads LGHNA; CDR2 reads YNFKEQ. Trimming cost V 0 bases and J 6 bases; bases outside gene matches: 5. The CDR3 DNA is TGTGCCAGCAGCCAAGATCAGGGGACAGGGGTTCAGCCCCAGCATTTT. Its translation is CASSQDQGTGVQPQHF.